One sample yielded the 5 T cell receptor beta chains listed below, sequenced in a study of shared clonotypes between healthy human individuals. Using immunoSEQ multiplex PCR, the repertoire was profiled, and TCRdb retains in-frame clones only, with some absent. The repertoire holds about 980,000 clones, with approximately 80% as singletons. What was sequenced was memory CD4+ T cells sorted from blood. Subset here: CD45RA-negative fraction. These receptors all stem from a man younger than 35 in good health.

The chain is built from TRBV5-1 and TRBJ1-1; D unresolved. Germline CDR1 is SGHRS and CDR2 is YFSETQ. This CDR3 has 13 amino acids. Deletions cut 4 bases from V and 1 base from J, with 8 bases between. CDR3 DNA sequence: TGCGCCAGCAGCAGGCAGTGGAACACTGAAGCTTTCTTT. Protein: CASSRQWNTEAFF.

This chain connects TRBV28 to TRBJ1-1; 8 nucleotides align to TRBD1. The V gene end was trimmed by 3 bases and the J gene end by 4 bases; junction bases not matched to a gene: 4. Per germline, CDR1 MDHEN and CDR2 SYDVKM. The CDR3 has 14 residues. CDR3 DNA sequence: TGTGCCAGCAGTTTGTCGACAGGGGTCACTGAAGCTTTCTTT. This translates into CASSLSTGVTEAFF.

The V gene is TRBV10-3, the J gene TRBJ1-1, with D possibly matching TRBD1 (5 bases). Germline CDR1 reads ENHRY; CDR2 reads SYGVKD. The CDR3 loop spans 13 amino acids. V lost 5 bases, J lost 1 base, and 8 bases lay in between. The DNA of the CDR3 is TGTGCCATCAGTCGACAGTCGAACACTGAAGCTTTCTTT. Protein sequence: CAISRQSNTEAFF.

The V and J genes are TRBV6-1 and TRBJ2-3, with 8 positions matching TRBD1. The length of the CDR3 is 15 residues. V lost 4 bases, J lost 3 bases, and 6 bases stayed unmatched. CDR1 is MNHNS, CDR2 SASEGT, per germline. The CDR3, as DNA: TGTGCCAGCAGTGCCAGGGGGCTTAGGACAGATACGCAGTATTTT. Protein sequence: CASSARGLRTDTQYF.

This clone was recorded only once. The chain employs TRBV7-5 and TRBJ2-2. TRBV7-5 is a listed pseudogene. CDR3 length: 14 amino acids. The CDR3 protein is CARSLEVYTGELFF. DNA of the CDR3: TGTGCCAGAAGCTTGGAAGTGTACACCGGGGAGCTGTTTTTT.